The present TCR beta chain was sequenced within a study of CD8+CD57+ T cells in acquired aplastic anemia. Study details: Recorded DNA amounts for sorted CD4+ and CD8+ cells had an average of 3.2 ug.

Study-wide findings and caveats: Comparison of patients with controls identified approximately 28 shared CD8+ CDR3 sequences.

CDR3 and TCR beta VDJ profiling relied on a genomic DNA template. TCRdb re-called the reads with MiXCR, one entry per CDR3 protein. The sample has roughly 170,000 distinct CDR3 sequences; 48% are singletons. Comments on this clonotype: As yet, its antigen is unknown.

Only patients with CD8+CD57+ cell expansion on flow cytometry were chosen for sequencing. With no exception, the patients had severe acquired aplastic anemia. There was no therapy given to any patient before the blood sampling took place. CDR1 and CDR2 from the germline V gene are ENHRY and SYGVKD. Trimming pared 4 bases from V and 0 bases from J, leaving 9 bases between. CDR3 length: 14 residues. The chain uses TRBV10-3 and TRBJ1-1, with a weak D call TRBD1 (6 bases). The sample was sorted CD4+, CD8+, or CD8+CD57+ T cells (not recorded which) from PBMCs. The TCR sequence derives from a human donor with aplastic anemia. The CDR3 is CAISARDMNTEAFF. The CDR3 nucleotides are TGTGCCATCAGTGCCCGGGACATGAACACTGAAGCTTTCTTT.